This TCR beta chain originates from a study of cytomegalovirus exposure and HLA in healthy donors. The study, taken as a whole, reports: The authors listed 150 to 200 TCR beta chains as cytomegalovirus-associated.

Concerning this clone: As yet, its antigen is unknown. The junction and the germline gene differ at one end; a read error may be behind it.

Among the donors, all were healthy bone marrow donors. Amplification used 60 Vbeta primers and 13 Jbeta primers. TCRdb's table, derived via immunoSEQ multiplex PCR, lists solely in-frame clones and lacks some. This sample lists 40,000 or so clones; its ten largest clones have 6.5% to 10%. The V gene's germline CDR1 is SEHNR and CDR2 FQNEAQ (reference sequence). The CDR3 contains 12 residues. J is TRBJ1-1 and V is TRBV7-9, with TRBD1 matching 7 bases. The clonotype comes from a male donor in good health and CMV-seronegative. Material for sequencing was PBMCs. CDR3 sequence (DNA): TGTGCCAGCAGCCCTACAGGGGATGTGATGCGATTT. This sequence encodes CASSPTGDVMRF.